This T cell receptor beta chain was found in a study of Tregs in tolerant kidney transplant recipients. Germline V gene data show CDR1 as SGHNT and CDR2 as YENEEA. CDR3 size: 13 residues. V lost 5 bases, J lost 5 bases, and 6 bases stayed unmatched. Sequencing was performed with immunoSEQ multiplex PCR; in TCRdb, only in-frame clones are kept and a portion is missing. The data show approximately 90,000 clones, roughly 92% seen once. The clonotype comes from a human donor in good health. The source material was CD8+ T cells from blood. The V call is TRBV11-3, the J call TRBJ2-7, with 7 bases fitting TRBD1. The DNA for the CDR3 is TGTGCCAGCAGCAAAGGGACAGCGAACGAGCAGTACTTC. Translated, it gives CASSKGTANEQYF.